A selection of T cell receptor beta chains follows, all from one sample in a study of T cell responses to AZD1222 COVID-19 vaccine. This table comes from immunoSEQ multiplex PCR, and its TCRdb copy is limited to in-frame clones, with some not included. This sample has 150,000 to 200,000 clones, with just over 90% found just once. The material was peripheral blood, obtained on day 0 of AZD1222 vaccination. These receptors all come from an adult in good health. Each CDR3 is given with its conserved first and last residue.

15	TRBJ1-5	TRBV6-5	CASRADRGGNQPQHF
11	TRBJ2-5	TRBV7-9	CAGTGAETQYF
14	TRBJ1-1	TRBV27	CASSLGVGGTEAFF
13	TRBJ2-1	TRBV27	CASSRMTGNEQFF
11	TRBJ1-2	TRBV30	CARREPGGYTF
13	TRBJ2-7	TRBV6-2/TRBV6-3	CASSSSSSYEQYF
13	TRBJ1-1	TRBV29-1	CSVATGLGTEAFF
14	TRBJ2-3	TRBV28	CASSPPASTDTQYF
12	TRBJ1-6	TRBV6-5	CASRQEFTPLHF
14	TRBJ2-7	TRBV5-6	CASSPNGTGYEQYF
15	TRBJ1-1	TRBV15	CATGLGGLGNTEAFF
14	TRBJ2-1	TRBV4-1	CASSQDRNYNEQFF
16	TRBJ2-4	TRBV7-9	CASIQGGGAKENIQYF
15	TRBJ1-5	TRBV5-1	CASSPGTEVIGPQHF
17	TRBJ2-1	TRBV18	CASSPSFGAGTHNEQFF
13	TRBJ1-6	TRBV19	CASHDIYNSPLHF
17	TRBJ2-1	TRBV9	CASSVEPSGQGYNEQFF
17	TRBJ1-1	TRBV19	CASRVDRGVGVNTEAFF
15	TRBJ1-1	TRBV6-5	CASREGDRSNTEAFF
17	TRBJ2-5	TRBV11-3	CASSGTGTSGSVETQYF
13	TRBJ1-1	TRBV5-1	CASSLLAGTEAFF
14	TRBJ1-2	TRBV27	CASSLLTGKDGYTF
15	TRBJ2-2	TRBV7-9	CASSLGHANTGELFF
15	TRBJ1-1	TRBV3-1/TRBV3-2	CASSPSGGLGTEAFF
12	TRBJ1-3	TRBV10-1	CASRDSGNTIYF
14	TRBJ1-2	TRBV18	CASSPAGTAYGYTF
13	TRBJ2-1	TRBV10-3	CAITEGGTNEQFF
15	TRBJ2-7	TRBV11-2	CASSSGQGARYEQYF
12	TRBJ2-5	TRBV6-5	CASSLIGETQYF
14	TRBJ2-1	TRBV6-2/TRBV6-3	CASSSGILPNEQFF
15	TRBJ2-7	TRBV5-1	CASRPSSGGFYEQYF
12	TRBJ2-5	TRBV6-1	CASSEPWETQYF
19	TRBJ2-7	TRBV30	CAWRATGFSITVRDYEQYF